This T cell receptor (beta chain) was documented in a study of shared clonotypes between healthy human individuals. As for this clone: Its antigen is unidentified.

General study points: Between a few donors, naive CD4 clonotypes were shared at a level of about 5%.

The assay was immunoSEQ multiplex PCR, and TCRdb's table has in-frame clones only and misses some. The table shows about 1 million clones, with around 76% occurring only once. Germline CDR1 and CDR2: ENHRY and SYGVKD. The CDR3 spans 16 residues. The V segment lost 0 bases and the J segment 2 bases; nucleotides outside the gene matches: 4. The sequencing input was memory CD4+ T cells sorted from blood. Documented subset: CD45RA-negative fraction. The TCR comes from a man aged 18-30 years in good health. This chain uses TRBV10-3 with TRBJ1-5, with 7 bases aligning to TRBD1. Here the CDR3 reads CAISESTGTGNQPQHF. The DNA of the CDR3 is TGTGCCATCAGTGAGTCGACAGGGACAGGCAATCAGCCCCAGCATTTT.